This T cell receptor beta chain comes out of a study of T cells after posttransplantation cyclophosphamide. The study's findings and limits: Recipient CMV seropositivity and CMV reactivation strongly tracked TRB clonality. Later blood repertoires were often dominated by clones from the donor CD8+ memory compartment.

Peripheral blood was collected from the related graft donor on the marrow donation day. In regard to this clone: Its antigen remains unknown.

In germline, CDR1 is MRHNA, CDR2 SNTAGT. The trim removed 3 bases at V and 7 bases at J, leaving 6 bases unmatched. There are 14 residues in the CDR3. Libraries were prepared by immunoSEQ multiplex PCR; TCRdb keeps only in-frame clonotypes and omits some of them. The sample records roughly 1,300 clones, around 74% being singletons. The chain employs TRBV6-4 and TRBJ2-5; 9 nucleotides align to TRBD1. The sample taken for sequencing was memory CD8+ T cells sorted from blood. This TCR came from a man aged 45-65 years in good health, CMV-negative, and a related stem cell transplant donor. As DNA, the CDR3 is TGTGCCAGCAGTGAAAAACCGGGACAGGGGACCCAGTACTTC. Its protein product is CASSEKPGQGTQYF.